A single T cell receptor beta chain is shown here with its context. Its target is unknown. The sample originates from a study of cytomegalovirus exposure and HLA in healthy donors. PCR amplification relied on 60 Vbeta primers (plus 13 Jbeta primers). The repertoire was sequenced with immunoSEQ multiplex PCR; TCRdb's copy has only in-frame clones and lacks some. In the table there are 100,000 to 150,000 clones, less than 90% of which are singletons. The CDR3 has 13 residues. Between the trimmed V and J ends, which lost 4 bases and 1 base, there was a span of 8 bases. Germline CDR1 SGHTS, CDR2 YDEGEE. Study findings and constraints: According to the study, some 160 TCR beta chains were cytomegalovirus-associated. The majority of CMV-associated TCR beta chains were reported as apparently HLA-restricted in a later analysis.

The sample was PBMCs. The sequence was collected from a young man in good health and CMV-seropositive. J is TRBJ1-1 and V is TRBV5-8; D remains ambiguous. The CDR3 coding sequence is TGTGCCAGCAGCCGGAGGACGAACACTGAAGCTTTCTTT. Translated, it gives CASSRRTNTEAFF.